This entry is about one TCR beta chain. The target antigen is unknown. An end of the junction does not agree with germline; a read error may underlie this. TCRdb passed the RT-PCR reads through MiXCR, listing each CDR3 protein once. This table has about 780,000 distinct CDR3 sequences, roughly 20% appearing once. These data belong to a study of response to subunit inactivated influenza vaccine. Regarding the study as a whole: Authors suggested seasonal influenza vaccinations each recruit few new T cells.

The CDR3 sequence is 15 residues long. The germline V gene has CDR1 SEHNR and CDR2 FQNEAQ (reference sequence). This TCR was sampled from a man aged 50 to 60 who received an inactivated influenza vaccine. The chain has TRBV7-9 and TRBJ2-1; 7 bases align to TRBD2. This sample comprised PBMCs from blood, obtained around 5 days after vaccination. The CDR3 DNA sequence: TGTGCCAGCAGCTTAGGTCGGACTAGTTACAAGGAGCAGTTCTTC. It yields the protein CASSLGRTSYKEQFF.